These T cell receptor beta chains were read from a single sample in a study of post-analysis software for immune sequencing data. One entry per CDR3 protein, called by TCRdb with MiXCR from the PCR reads. Of approximately 460,000 distinct CDR3 sequences in the sample, approximately 45% were seen once. Sequences were obtained from blood. The receptors originated from a girl aged 5-17 years with multiple sclerosis. Both conserved end residues are part of each CDR3. A D gene is named only where the DNA matches it firmly. Clone size, where shown, is once, few, many, or a class for clones that have expanded.

size	V	D	J	DNA	CDR3
-	TRBV20-1	TRBD2	TRBJ2-7	TGCAGTGCTAGAGATACTGGCGGGAGGGCATACGAGCAGTACTTC	CSARDTGGRAYEQYF
-	TRBV11-2	TRBD1	TRBJ2-7	TGTGCCAGCAGCTGGGCTTCGTGGACAGGGGAAGAGCAGTACTTC	CASSWASWTGEEQYF
-	TRBV28	-	TRBJ2-5	TGTGCCAGCGGTTGGGGGGCCAATGAGCAGTACTTC	CASGWGANEQYF
-	TRBV29-1	-	TRBJ1-1	TGCAGCACCGACAGATCGAACACTGAAGCTTTCTTT	CSTDRSNTEAFF
-	TRBV6-4	-	TRBJ2-1	TGTGCCAGCAGTGGGGCTGACTACAATGAGCAGTTCTTC	CASSGADYNEQFF
-	TRBV5-1	TRBD1	TRBJ1-2	TGCGCCAGCAGCTTGGACAGGGGGACCTATGGCTACACCTTC	CASSLDRGTYGYTF
-	TRBV28	TRBD2	TRBJ2-3	TGTGTCAGCAGTAGCCTGGGACTAGCGGGAGGTCGGGGCGCGCAGTATTTT	CVSSSLGLAGGRGAQYF
-	TRBV20-1	-	TRBJ1-2	TGCAGTGCTAGAGAGAACAGGGCACCCCTCCCTTATGGCTACACCTTC	CSARENRAPLPYGYTF
few	TRBV20-1	TRBD1	TRBJ1-2	TGCAGTGCTAGAACCGGACAGGGATATGGCTACACCTTC	CSARTGQGYGYTF
-	TRBV10-3	TRBD2	TRBJ2-7	TGTGCCATCAGTGGGCTAGGGACTAGAGTAACCTACGAGCAGTACTTC	CAISGLGTRVTYEQYF
-	TRBV20-1	TRBD2	TRBJ2-5	TGCAGTGCTAGAAGGGTAGCGGGAGGGCGGGAGCAGTACTTC	CSARRVAGGREQYF
once	TRBV7-9	TRBD1	TRBJ2-3	TGTGCCAGCAGCTCCCGGGACAGGGGAGATACGCAGTATTTT	CASSSRDRGDTQYF
-	TRBV24-1	-	TRBJ2-3	TGTGCCACCAGTGATTTGGGGAGTGGAAGCACAGATACGCAGTATTTT	CATSDLGSGSTDTQYF
-	TRBV20-1	-	TRBJ2-3	TGCAGTGCTAGAAGGGGGGCTGGCACAGATACGCAGTATTTT	CSARRGAGTDTQYF
-	TRBV29-1	-	TRBJ2-1	TGCAGCGTTGAAAAATACAATGAGCAGTTCTTC	CSVEKYNEQFF
-	TRBV7-2	-	TRBJ2-5	TGTGCCAGCAGCTTAGCGGGGCTAGAACAAGAGACCCAGTACTTC	CASSLAGLEQETQYF
-	TRBV15	TRBD1	TRBJ2-1	TGTGCCACCAGCAGAGATTCCGGACAGGGGATAGATGAGCAGTTCTTC	CATSRDSGQGIDEQFF
-	TRBV20-1	-	TRBJ2-7	TGCAGTGCTAGAGATCGGCAAGTGTCCTACGAGCAGTACTTC	CSARDRQVSYEQYF
-	TRBV29-1	TRBD1	TRBJ2-7	TGCAGCGTCCCCGGGACAGGCGGGTACTACGAGCAGTACTTC	CSVPGTGGYYEQYF
-	TRBV3-1	-	TRBJ1-1	TGTGCCAGCAGCCAAGGTCAGGGGTTGGGCACTGAAGCTTTCTTT	CASSQGQGLGTEAFF
-	TRBV29-1	-	TRBJ2-2	TGCAGCGTCGGGACCGTGGTAACCGGGGAGCTGTTTTTT	CSVGTVVTGELFF
-	TRBV7-2	-	TRBJ1-2	TGTGCCAGCAGCTTCGACAGGAGCTATGGCTACACCTTC	CASSFDRSYGYTF
-	TRBV12-3/TRBV12-4	-	TRBJ1-5	TGTGCCAGCAGTTTCAAGGGGGGAGGTCAGCCCCAGCATTTT	CASSFKGGGQPQHF
-	TRBV5-6	TRBD1	TRBJ2-5	TGTGCCAGCAGTTTAAGGACAGGGGGACGAGAGACCCAGTACTTC	CASSLRTGGRETQYF
once	TRBV12-3/TRBV12-4	-	TRBJ1-1	TGTGCCAGCACCCCCCGGTTCGAGAACACTGAAGCTTTCTTT	CASTPRFENTEAFF
-	TRBV28	-	TRBJ2-7	TGTGCCAGCAGTTTACTTCTAGACGATACGTCCTACGAGCAGTACTTC	CASSLLLDDTSYEQYF
-	TRBV6-5	-	TRBJ1-1	TGTGCCAGCAGTTACTCGAGTGGGAGGAGTACTGAAGCTTTCTTT	CASSYSSGRSTEAFF
-	TRBV12-3/TRBV12-4	TRBD1	TRBJ1-1	TGTGCCAGCAGGGACAGGGAGGGAGGAAACACTGAAGCTTTCTTT	CASRDREGGNTEAFF
few	TRBV10-1	-	TRBJ2-1	TGCGCCAGCAGTGACCTGATGGTCTACAATGAGCAGTTCTTC	CASSDLMVYNEQFF
-	TRBV11-1	-	TRBJ2-3	TGTGCCAGCAGCTTTGCATCGGCGGGGCAGTATTTT	CASSFASAGQYF
few	TRBV5-1	-	TRBJ2-5	TGCGCCAGCAGGAGGGGAAAAGAGACCCAGTACTTC	CASRRGKETQYF
-	TRBV7-2	-	TRBJ1-2	TGTGCCAGCAGCCTAAACAGGGTAGCTAACTATGGCTACACCTTC	CASSLNRVANYGYTF
-	TRBV5-1	TRBD2	TRBJ2-1	TGCGCCAGCAGCTTCACTAGCGGGGCCTTTGACGGTCACAATGAGCAGTTCTTC	CASSFTSGAFDGHNEQFF
few	TRBV29-1	-	TRBJ1-1	TGCAGCGTTGAAGATTCGGGAGGCCGTGAAGCTTTCTTT	CSVEDSGGREAFF
once	TRBV28	-	TRBJ1-1	TGTGCCAGCAGTTTATCCGCGACAGGGAACACTGAAGCTTTCTTT	CASSLSATGNTEAFF
few	TRBV5-6	-	TRBJ2-3	TGTGCCAGCAGCCCGCCTTTCGATAGCACAGATACGCAGTATTTT	CASSPPFDSTDTQYF
-	TRBV9	TRBD2	TRBJ2-7	TGTGCCAGCAGCGTAGATCCAGCGGGAGGCTACGAGCAGTACTTC	CASSVDPAGGYEQYF
-	TRBV20-1	-	TRBJ2-1	TGCAGTGCTAGTCGCGCGTCCTACAATGAGCAGTTCTTC	CSASRASYNEQFF
-	TRBV7-9	-	TRBJ2-7	TGTGCCAGCAGCAGTCCGGGACCACACAACGAGCAGTACTTC	CASSSPGPHNEQYF
once	TRBV5-1	-	TRBJ1-4	TGCGCCAGCAGCTTGTCCGGGGGTACTAATGAAAAACTGTTTTTT	CASSLSGGTNEKLFF
few	TRBV25-1	-	TRBJ2-1	TGTGCCAGCATTCCCCCCGGGGGATACAATGAGCAGTTCTTC	CASIPPGGYNEQFF
-	TRBV4-2	TRBD2	TRBJ2-1	TGTGCCAGCACTAGCGGTCGTGACAATGAGCAGTTCTTC	CASTSGRDNEQFF
-	TRBV7-9	-	TRBJ2-7	TGTGCCAGCAGCTTAGGGGGCGCCCCTGGAGAGCAGTACTTC	CASSLGGAPGEQYF
few	TRBV29-1	TRBD1	TRBJ2-1	TGCAGCGTGGGCTTTTGGACAGGGCACAATGAGCAGTTCTTC	CSVGFWTGHNEQFF
-	TRBV20-1	-	TRBJ1-2	TGCAGTGCTAGTTCCGGGCAGTACTATGGCTACACCTTC	CSASSGQYYGYTF
-	TRBV9	-	TRBJ2-7	TGTGCCAGCAGCGTCGGGGTGGGGTTTGAGGAGACCCGGTACTTC	CASSVGVGFEETRYF
-	TRBV5-1	-	TRBJ2-7	TGCGCCAGCAGCTTGGGGGGGGTGACTAGAGCCTACGAGCAGTACTTC	CASSLGGVTRAYEQYF
-	TRBV6-4	-	TRBJ2-1	TGTGCCAGCAGTGACCCTGCGGGCTCCTACAATGAGCAGTTCTTC	CASSDPAGSYNEQFF
few	TRBV28	-	TRBJ2-7	TGTGCCAGCAGCACTGACATCGCAGGGAACGAGCAGTACTTC	CASSTDIAGNEQYF
few	TRBV6-4	TRBD1	TRBJ2-7	TGTGCCAGCAGCGAGGACAGGGGGTACGAGCAGTACTTC	CASSEDRGYEQYF
-	TRBV5-1	-	TRBJ1-1	TGCGCCAGCAGCTTCAACGGGAACACTGAAGCTTTCTTT	CASSFNGNTEAFF
-	TRBV29-1	-	TRBJ2-3	TGCAGCGTGCGCCGGGACGACACAGATACGCAGTATTTT	CSVRRDDTDTQYF
-	TRBV29-1	TRBD1	TRBJ1-2	TGCAGCGTTGACATGCCGGGGACAGTTTCAAACTATGGCTACACCTTC	CSVDMPGTVSNYGYTF
-	TRBV6-1	TRBD2	TRBJ2-7	TGTGCCAGCAGCGCTAGCGGGACAAACTACGAGCAGTACTTC	CASSASGTNYEQYF
-	TRBV20-1	-	TRBJ2-7	TGCAGTGCCAGGGTTTGGGACGAGCAGTACTTC	CSARVWDEQYF
-	TRBV3-1	-	TRBJ2-5	TGTGCCAGCAGCCAACGGCAGACCCAAGAGACCCAGTACTTC	CASSQRQTQETQYF
few	TRBV7-6	-	TRBJ2-1	TGTGCCAGCAGCGCGAGACCGACAGGTTACAATGAGCAGTTCTTC	CASSARPTGYNEQFF
-	TRBV25-1	-	TRBJ2-7	TGTGCCAGCAGTGACCGCCGCGGGGCGGACGAGCAGTACTTC	CASSDRRGADEQYF
-	TRBV27	-	TRBJ2-1	TGTGCCAGCAGTCCCGGACCAGCGGGTACGAATGAGCAGTTCTTC	CASSPGPAGTNEQFF